This T cell receptor (beta chain) was observed in a study of blood T cell repertoires in COVID-19. Across the study: COVID-19 samples, acute and convalescent, were from the United States, Italy and Spain. Nucleic acid was either cDNA or gDNA, and it came from T cells, B-cell-depleted T cells, or PBMCs.

Assay used: immunoSEQ multiplex PCR; TCRdb lists only in-frame clones, some missing. The sample records 250,000 to 300,000 clones, about four fifths being singletons. This sequence was found in an older woman with active or convalescent COVID-19. The sample taken for sequencing was peripheral blood.

This CDR3 is CASSPLALSGNTDTQYF. DNA of the CDR3: TGTGCCAGCTCACCATTGGCACTTAGCGGCAACACAGATACGCAGTATTTT. This chain uses TRBV18 with TRBJ2-3; weak D call: TRBD2 (6 bases). The CDR3 runs to 17 residues. Trimming removed 2 bases at V and 2 bases at J, with 17 bases between. Germline values: CDR1 KGHSH, CDR2 LQKENI.